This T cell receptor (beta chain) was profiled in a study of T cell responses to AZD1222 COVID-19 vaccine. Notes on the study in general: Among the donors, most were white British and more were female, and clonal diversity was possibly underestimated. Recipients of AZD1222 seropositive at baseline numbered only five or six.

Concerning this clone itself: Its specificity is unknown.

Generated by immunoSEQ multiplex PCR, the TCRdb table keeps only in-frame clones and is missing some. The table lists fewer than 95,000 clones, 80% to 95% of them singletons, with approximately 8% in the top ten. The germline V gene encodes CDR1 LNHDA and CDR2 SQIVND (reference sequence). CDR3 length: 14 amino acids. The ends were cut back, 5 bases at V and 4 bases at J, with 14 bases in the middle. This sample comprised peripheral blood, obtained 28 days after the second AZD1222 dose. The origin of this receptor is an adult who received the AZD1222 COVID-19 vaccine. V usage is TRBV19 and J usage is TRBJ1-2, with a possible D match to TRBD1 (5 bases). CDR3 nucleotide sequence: TGTGCCAGTAGTCTCAGCGGGGCTTCCTATGGCTACACCTTC. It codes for CASSLSGASYGYTF.